The source of this T cell receptor (beta chain) is a study of cytomegalovirus exposure and HLA in healthy donors. Study results and limitations: The study flagged about 150 TCR beta chains as cytomegalovirus-associated.

Generated by immunoSEQ multiplex PCR, the TCRdb table keeps only in-frame clones and is missing some. The top ten hold roughly 1% of the sample, which has about 160,000 clones, roughly 95% seen once. The donors were members of the validation cohort, which comprised 90 to 150 subjects and was separate from the first cohort of more than 500 subjects. Germline V gives CDR1 MNHNS, CDR2 SASEGT. There are 12 residues in the CDR3. Trimming shortened V by 6 bases and J by 4 bases, and 6 bases separated the two germline ends. Concerning this clone itself: Its antigen is undetermined.

This clonotype was sampled from a woman aged 18-29 years in good health and CMV-seronegative. Sample: PBMCs. This sequence joins TRBV6-1 and TRBJ2-2; D might be TRBD1 (6 bases). For the CDR3, the DNA is TGTGCCAGCAGAGGGGGCACCGGGGAGCTGTTTTTT. Protein sequence: CASRGGTGELFF.